The source of this T cell receptor (beta chain) is a study of cytomegalovirus exposure and HLA in healthy donors. V shed 6 bases and J shed 3 bases, with 17 bases lying between them. Germline loops: CDR1 MNHEY, CDR2 SMNVEV (reference sequence). CDR3 length: 15 amino acids. Vbeta (60) and Jbeta (13) primers were used in the PCR. Data came from immunoSEQ multiplex PCR; TCRdb stores just in-frame clones and leaves some out. The sample gives about 140,000 clones, 73% of which show up once; over 1% is in the top ten. The rearrangement joins TRBV27 to TRBJ1-1; no clear D. The clonotype comes from a middle-aged woman in good health and CMV-seronegative. Sequenced input: PBMCs. CDR3 loop: CASRGTWRGYTEAFF. The CDR3 DNA is TGTGCCAGCAGGGGAACATGGCGGGGATACACTGAAGCTTTCTTT.